The 15 T cell receptor beta chains below all came from one sample that was sequenced in a study of blood T cell repertoires in COVID-19. Generated by immunoSEQ multiplex PCR, the TCRdb table keeps only in-frame clones and is missing some. The table includes 110,000 to 150,000 clones, more than 80% detected once. Input material: PBMCs or T cells enriched from blood (not recorded which). These receptors came from a man aged 50 to 60 who had recovered from COVID-19.

The chain recombines TRBV5-1 with TRBJ2-7; TRBD1 agrees at 7 bases. CDR3 length: 14 amino acids. V lost 4 bases to trimming and J lost 3 bases; unmatched junction nucleotides: 7. CDR1 is SGHRS, CDR2 YFSETQ, per germline. CDR3 coding DNA: TGCGCCAGCAGCACACAACAGGGGATCTACGAGCAGTACTTC. Translation gives CASSTQQGIYEQYF.

The V gene is TRBV19, the J gene TRBJ1-2; 7 bases line up with TRBD1. The CDR3 is 14 residues long. Germline CDR1 is LNHDA and CDR2 is SQIVND (reference sequence). V was pared by 7 bases and J by 4 bases, with 9 bases of the junction left unmatched. The CDR3 loop reads CASNTPGQFYGYTF. CDR3 nucleotide sequence: TGTGCCAGTAATACACCGGGACAGTTCTATGGCTACACCTTC.

This chain connects TRBV5-4 to TRBJ1-6, with TRBD1 matching over 7 bases. CDR1 is SGHNT, CDR2 YYREEE, per germline (reference sequence). CDR3 length: 17 residues. With V trimmed by 0 bases and J by 6 bases, 9 bases remained unmatched. This CDR3 reads CASSLAVGAGGNSPLHF. DNA of the CDR3: TGTGCCAGCAGCTTGGCGGTCGGGGCAGGGGGTAATTCACCCCTCCACTTT.

CDR3 DNA: TGTGCCAGCAGCTTGGACGGGACAGGGTCGAATGAGCAGTTCTTC. The encoded protein is CASSLDGTGSNEQFF. V gene TRBV5-6 combines with J gene TRBJ2-1, with TRBD1 matching over 9 bases. V lost 0 bases and J lost 7; bases outside the gene matches: 5. The CDR3 runs 15 residues. Germline CDR1 SGHDT, CDR2 YYEEEE.

V usage is TRBV7-3 and J usage is TRBJ1-1, with D maybe TRBD1 (6 bases). This CDR3 has 17 amino acids. CDR1 is SGHTA and CDR2 is FQGTGA in the germline V gene. Deletions cut 5 bases from V and 1 base from J, with 20 bases between. The CDR3 loop reads CASSPDSNRAANTEAFF. DNA of the CDR3: TGTGCCAGCAGCCCAGATTCAAACAGGGCGGCGAACACTGAAGCTTTCTTT.

This chain joins TRBV6-5 and TRBJ1-2, with D possibly matching TRBD1 (6 bases). This CDR3 spans 14 amino acids. The V gene's germline CDR1 is MNHEY and CDR2 SVGAGI. V gave up 7 bases and J gave up 7 bases, with 19 bases separating them. CDR3 amino acids: CASTQGGGASGYTF. The CDR3 DNA reads as TGTGCCAGCACCCAAGGGGGGGGCGCGAGTGGCTACACCTTC.

This rearrangement joins TRBV27 to TRBJ2-5; 12 bases match TRBD2. Germline CDR1 reads MNHEY; CDR2 reads SMNVEV (reference sequence). The CDR3 is made up of 16 amino acids. The J segment lost 7 bases and the V segment lost 5 bases, leaving 11 bases of the junction unmatched. The CDR3: CASSAGLAGYGGTQYF. CDR3 nucleotide sequence: TGTGCCAGCAGTGCCGGACTAGCGGGATATGGGGGGACCCAGTACTTC.

CDR3 sequence reads: CASSRSGMADEQYF. The CDR3 nucleotides are TGTGCCAGCAGTCGTAGCGGGATGGCGGACGAGCAGTACTTC. This rearrangement joins TRBV6-5 to TRBJ2-7, with 8 bases identical to TRBD2. The CDR3 is made up of 14 amino acids. From germline, CDR1 is MNHEY and CDR2 SVGAGI. V lost 5 bases to trimming and J lost 5 bases; unmatched junction nucleotides: 8.

The J gene is TRBJ2-1, the V gene TRBV7-3; a possible D gene is TRBD2 (6 bases). The V end was cut by 5 bases, the J end by 8 bases, with 13 bases between. Germline loops: CDR1 SGHTA, CDR2 FQGTGA. CDR3 length: 13 amino acids. The CDR3 sequence is CASSTSSVDEQFF. For the CDR3, the DNA is TGTGCCAGCAGCACCTCTAGCGTGGATGAGCAGTTCTTC.

This clone was recorded only once. The chain couples TRBV6-2 or TRBV6-3 to TRBJ2-2; the match to TRBD2 covers 9 bases. Germline V gives CDR1 MNHEY, CDR2 SVGEGT. The J segment lost 4 bases and the V segment lost 2 bases, leaving 8 bases of the junction unmatched. This CDR3 comprises 17 residues. The CDR3 DNA reads TGTGCCAGCAGTTACGGGGCGGGAGGGCCGCGCACCGGGGAGCTGTTTTTT. Its protein is CASSYGAGGPRTGELFF.

This chain links TRBV11-2 with TRBJ2-2; D perhaps matches TRBD1 (6 bases). Germline V gives CDR1 SGHAT, CDR2 FQNNGV. This CDR3 is 15 amino acids long. V lost 4 bases and J lost 5, with 14 bases in between. CDR3 DNA: TGTGCCAGCAGCTACTCACAGGGTCAGACCGGGGAGCTGTTTTTT. Translation gives CASSYSQGQTGELFF.

A word on this clone: In the same sample, other DNA sequences code for this CDR3. CDR3 coding DNA: TGTGCCAGCTCACCGATCAGGGGGAACACTGAAGCTTTCTTT. Translated, it gives CASSPIRGNTEAFF. The V gene is TRBV18, the J gene TRBJ1-1; D might be TRBD1 (6 bases). The CDR3 is made up of 14 amino acids. Germline V gene data show CDR1 as KGHSH and CDR2 as LQKENI. V dropped 3 bases and J dropped 1 base, with 9 bases sitting between them.

The V and J genes are TRBV4-3 and TRBJ2-2; 7 positions match TRBD1. V lost 1 base, J lost 1 base, and 12 bases stayed unmatched. This CDR3 has 19 amino acids. Germline V lookup: CDR1 LGHNA, CDR2 YSLEER. CDR3 sequence (DNA): TGCGCCAGCAGCCAAGCGCTAGGGGGCAGGGGATTGAACACCGGGGAGCTGTTTTTT. Translation gives CASSQALGGRGLNTGELFF.

This chain connects TRBV3-1 (or the pseudogene TRBV3-2) to TRBJ2-1, with 7 nucleotides matching TRBD1. Germline V gives CDR1 LGHDT, CDR2 YNNKEL (reference sequence). The CDR3 covers 17 residues. V trimming: 2 bases; J trimming: 5 bases; junction bases outside the gene matches: 12. Written as DNA, the CDR3 is TGTGCCAGCAGCCAATACTCAACAGGGGTAGTGGACAATGAGCAGTTCTTC. It is translated as CASSQYSTGVVDNEQFF.

A note on this clone: Germline and junction disagree at one end, which may indicate a read error. This sequence joins TRBV27 and TRBJ2-3, with 9 positions matching TRBD2. Per the germline V gene, CDR1 is MNHEY and CDR2 is SMNVEV (reference sequence). The CDR3 spans 17 residues. The CDR3 nucleotides are TGTGCCAGCAGTTTGCCAGACCTAGCGGGGAGCACAGCTACGCAGTATTTT. Translation gives CASSLPDLAGSTATQYF.